This passage covers 15 T cell receptor beta chains from one sample sequenced in a study of cytomegalovirus exposure and HLA in healthy donors. Researchers ran the PCR with 60 Vbeta and 13 Jbeta primers. Libraries were prepared by immunoSEQ multiplex PCR; TCRdb keeps only in-frame clonotypes and omits some of them. The sample shows more than 95,000 clones, over 15% of them seen only once. Sequencing was performed on PBMCs. The receptor source for this set is a female donor in good health and CMV-seropositive.

The genes are TRBV7-9 and TRBJ2-1; 13 positions match TRBD2. There are 17 residues in the CDR3. The germline V gene has CDR1 SEHNR and CDR2 FQNEAQ (reference sequence). V was pared by 4 bases and J by 8 bases, with 11 bases of the junction left unmatched. The CDR3 DNA reads TGTGCCAGCAGCTACCCGAGACTAGCGGGAGGTAAGGATGAGCAGTTCTTC. It is translated as CASSYPRLAGGKDEQFF. Complete variable domain (other parts from reference TRBV7-9 and TRBJ2-1): DTGVSQNPRHKITKRGQNVTFRCDPISEHNRLYWYRQTLGQGPEFLTYFQNEAQLEKSRLLSDRFSAERPKGSFSTLEIQRTEQGDSAMYLCASSYPRLAGGKDEQFFGPGTRLTVL.

This clone was picked up a small number of times. This chain joins TRBV7-2 and TRBJ2-7, with TRBD2 matching 9 bases. The CDR3 extends over 17 amino acids. Germline CDR1 is SGHTA and CDR2 is FQGNSA. J was trimmed by 6 bases and V by 5 bases; bases with no gene match: 17. The DNA of the CDR3 is TGTGCCAGCAGCCCAGCTCATGGCGGGGGGGGACTTGGCGAGCAGTACTTC. Translated, it gives CASSPAHGGGGLGEQYF. The whole variable domain, remainder taken from reference TRBV7-2 and TRBJ2-7, is GAGVSQSPSNKVTEKGKDVELRCDPISGHTALYWYRQSLGQGLEFLIYFQGNSAPDKSGLPSDRFSAERTGGSVSTLTIQRTQQEDSAVYLCASSPAHGGGGLGEQYFGPGTRLTVT.

This clone has more than one count but fewer than ten. This sequence joins TRBV4-2 and TRBJ2-3; 9 bases match TRBD2. CDR1 and CDR2 from the germline V gene are LGHNA and YNFKEQ. The CDR3 is 20 amino acids. V shed 0 bases, J shed 1 base, and the junction held 14 bases outside the gene matches. This chain's CDR3 is CASSQEWVAGEGGRTDTQYF. CDR3 nucleotide sequence: TGTGCCAGCAGCCAAGAGTGGGTAGCGGGAGAGGGGGGGCGCACAGATACGCAGTATTTT.

The V call is TRBV11-2, the J call TRBJ2-2; D call uncertain. This CDR3 is 13 amino acids long. Between the trimmed V and J ends, which lost 1 base and 6 bases, there was a span of 6 bases. Germline CDR1 SGHAT, CDR2 FQNNGV. CDR3 DNA: TGTGCCAGCAGCTTAGTTATCTCCGGGGAGCTGTTTTTT. The encoded protein is CASSLVISGELFF. The full variable domain, completed using reference TRBV11-2 and TRBJ2-2, is EAGVAQSPRYKIIEKRQSVAFWCNPISGHATLYWYQQILGQGPKLLIQFQNNGVVDDSQLPKDRFSAERLKGVDSTLKIQPAKLEDSAVYLCASSLVISGELFFGEGSRLTVL.

In this sample, this clone turned up a few times. CDR3 DNA: TGTGCCAGCAGTTTTAGGAAAGGACTCTACGAGCAGTACTTC. Encoded protein: CASSFRKGLYEQYF. The J gene is TRBJ2-7, the V gene TRBV28, with D possibly matching TRBD2 (5 bases). The CDR3 runs 14 residues. Germline V gives CDR1 MDHEN, CDR2 SYDVKM. V lost 3 bases and J 3 bases, leaving 12 bases between the germline ends.

This clone has only a few counts. This sequence joins TRBV29-1 and TRBJ2-5, with TRBD1 identical over 9 bases. Germline CDR1 and CDR2: SQVTM and ANQGSEA. The CDR3 runs to 14 residues. J gave up 4 bases and V 6 bases, and 9 bases lay outside the gene matches. The CDR3 reads CSVNPGTGIETQYF. In nucleotides, the CDR3 is TGCAGCGTCAATCCCGGGACAGGGATAGAGACCCAGTACTTC.

The chain recombines TRBV30 with TRBJ1-1, with D possibly being TRBD1 (5 bases). V shed 0 bases and J shed 0 bases, with 5 bases lying between them. Germline V gene sequence: CDR1 GTSNPN, CDR2 SVGIG (reference sequence). The CDR3 is 13 amino acids. CDR3 coding DNA: TGTGCCTGGAGTGTAGGGGTGAACACTGAAGCTTTCTTT. Translation: CAWSVGVNTEAFF.

This clone was detected only a few times. The rearrangement uses TRBV5-1 and TRBJ1-1; D is unresolved. V shed 1 base and J shed 2 bases, with 9 bases lying between them. Germline CDR1 is SGHRS and CDR2 is YFSETQ. This CDR3 is built from 14 residues. The CDR3 DNA reads TGCGCCAGCAGCTTGAGTATCGGTAACACTGAAGCTTTCTTT. It yields the protein CASSLSIGNTEAFF.

The chain recombines TRBV5-5 with TRBJ2-7, with 9 bases aligning to TRBD1. The CDR3 is 14 amino acids. Germline V gives CDR1 SGHKS, CDR2 YYEKEE (reference sequence). The V and J ends lost 4 bases and 6 bases, in that order; junction bases with no gene match: 8. This chain's CDR3 is CASSLGTGPFEQYF. For the CDR3, the DNA is TGTGCCAGCAGCCTCGGGACAGGGCCTTTCGAGCAGTACTTC. The full variable domain, its missing parts supplied by reference TRBV5-5 and TRBJ2-7, is DAGVTQSPTHLIKTRGQQVTLRCSPISGHKSVSWYQQVLGQGPQFIFQYYEKEERGRGNFPDRFSARQFPNYSSELNVNALLLGDSALYLCASSLGTGPFEQYFGPGTRLTVT.

This clone was counted between two and nine times. V usage is TRBV6-4 and J usage is TRBJ1-2; D gene uncertain. This CDR3 has 13 residues. Trimming stripped 4 bases from V and 4 bases from J, with 10 bases between. Germline V gene sequence: CDR1 MRHNA, CDR2 SNTAGT. This CDR3 is CASSAEGGYGYTF. The CDR3 DNA sequence: TGTGCCAGCAGTGCCGAGGGAGGCTATGGCTACACCTTC.

This clone turned up a few times. CDR3 DNA: TGTGCCATCAGTTCACCGGGACTAGACGCCTACGAGCAGTACTTC. As protein: CAISSPGLDAYEQYF. The chain links TRBV10-3 to TRBJ2-7; TRBD2 aligns across 8 bases. V shed 5 bases and J 2 bases; nucleotides not matched to a gene: 8. The CDR3 length is 15 residues. Germline CDR1 reads ENHRY; CDR2 reads SYGVKD.

This clone was seen a handful of times. The J gene is TRBJ2-2, the V gene TRBV4-2; 7 bases match TRBD1. The V gene's germline CDR1 is LGHNA and CDR2 YNFKEQ. The CDR3 extends over 18 amino acids. V gave up 0 bases and J gave up 5 bases; unmatched junction bases: 12. As DNA, the CDR3 is TGTGCCAGCAGCCAAGACACAGGGGATCAAGGAACAACCGGGGAGCTGTTTTTT. Its translation: CASSQDTGDQGTTGELFF.

The chain links TRBV5-1 to TRBJ2-2, with D possibly matching TRBD2 (5 bases). The CDR3 is 16 residues long. Germline V gene data show CDR1 as SGHRS and CDR2 as YFSETQ. The ends were cut back, 1 base at V and 3 bases at J, with 13 bases in the middle. Here the CDR3 reads CASSLRSRGYTGELFF. The DNA of the CDR3 is TGCGCCAGCAGCTTGCGCAGTCGAGGGTACACCGGGGAGCTGTTTTTT. Together with reference TRBV5-1 and TRBJ2-2, the CDR3 gives the full variable domain: KAGVTQTPRYLIKTRGQQVTLSCSPISGHRSVSWYQQTPGQGLQFLFEYFSETQRNKGNFPGRFSGRQFSNSRSEMNVSTLELGDSALYLCASSLRSRGYTGELFFGEGSRLTVL.

This clone was seen only a few times. The chain combines TRBV18 with TRBJ2-3; possibly TRBD2 for D (6 bases). Germline V gives CDR1 KGHSH, CDR2 LQKENI. The ends were cut back, 2 bases at V and 2 bases at J, with 14 bases in the middle. The length of the CDR3 is 16 residues. For the CDR3, the DNA is TGTGCCAGCTCACCATGGCGGGGCTACAACACAGATACGCAGTATTTT. It codes for CASSPWRGYNTDTQYF.

V usage is TRBV5-8 and J usage is TRBJ2-1; 7 bases fit TRBD1. The CDR3 spans 15 residues. With 3 bases clipped from V and 5 bases from J, the junction kept 8 bases outside the gene matches. Germline V gene sequence: CDR1 SGHTS, CDR2 YDEGEE. CDR3 sequence: CASSSNAGGHNEQFF. Here the CDR3 DNA reads TGTGCCAGCAGCTCGAATGCAGGGGGTCACAATGAGCAGTTCTTC.